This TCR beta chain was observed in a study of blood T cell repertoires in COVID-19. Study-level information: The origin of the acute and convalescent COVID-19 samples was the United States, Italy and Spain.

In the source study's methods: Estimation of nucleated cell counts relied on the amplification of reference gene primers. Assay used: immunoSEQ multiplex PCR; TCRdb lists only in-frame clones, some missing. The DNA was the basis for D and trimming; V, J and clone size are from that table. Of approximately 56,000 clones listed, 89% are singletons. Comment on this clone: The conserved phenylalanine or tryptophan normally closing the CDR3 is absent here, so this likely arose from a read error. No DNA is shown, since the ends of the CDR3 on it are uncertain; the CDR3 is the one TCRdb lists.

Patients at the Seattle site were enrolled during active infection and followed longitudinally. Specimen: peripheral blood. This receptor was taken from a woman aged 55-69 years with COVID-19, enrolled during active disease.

Here the CDR3 reads CASSSPSY. The chain recombines TRBV21-1 with TRBJ1-3. TRBV21-1 is flagged as a pseudogene. The CDR3 length is 8 residues, termini included.